This is a list of T cell receptor beta chains from one sample in a study of regulatory T cells in long-lasting Graves disease. TCRdb re-derived calls from the multiplex PCR reads in MiXCR, one entry per CDR3 protein. This repertoire shows around 250,000 distinct CDR3 sequences, 18% found once; its top ten account for 14%. This sample was shared with a second study, whose subject was T cells in Graves' hyperthyroidism and ophthalmopathy.

The sample consisted of peripheral blood mononuclear cells (PBMCs), taken at new diagnosis, from a patient treated with antithyroid drugs. The receptors here all came from a woman in her 30s with Graves disease. CDR3s include the opening cysteine and the closing phenylalanine or tryptophan. A D gene is named only where the DNA matches it firmly. Expanded clones get a size class; other rows say once, few or many, or leave the size out.

V	D	J	size	DNA	CDR3
TRBV18	.	TRBJ1-4	many	TGTGCCAGCTCACCTTGGGACAACCGCCAGGAACTGTTTTTT	CASSPWDNRQELFF
TRBV2	TRBD2	TRBJ2-1	.	TGTGCCAGCAGTGAGGGGTGGGGGACTAGCGACAATGAGCAGTTCTTC	CASSEGWGTSDNEQFF
TRBV20-1	.	TRBJ1-1	many	TGCAGTGCTAGAAAGGGGGAAGGACTAATGAACACTGAAGCTTTCTTT	CSARKGEGLMNTEAFF
TRBV6-9	.	TRBJ1-2	few	TGTGCCTGCAGTTACGGGGTGAATGGCTACACCTTC	CACSYGVNGYTF
TRBV6-1	TRBD1	TRBJ2-1	few	TGTGCCAGCAGTGAAACAGGGGGCAGGCTAAGGGAGCAGTTCTTC	CASSETGGRLREQFF
TRBV6-2/TRBV6-3	TRBD2	TRBJ2-3	many	TGTGCCAGCAGTTACTCTTTAGCGGGAACTAGCACAGATACGCAGTATTTT	CASSYSLAGTSTDTQYF
TRBV20-1	.	TRBJ2-4	.	TGCAGTGCTAGCCACAGCGCAATAGCCAAAAACATTCAGTACTTC	CSASHSAIAKNIQYF
TRBV10-3	.	TRBJ2-2	.	TGTGCCATCAGTGAGTCGAGGGCAGCTGCGAACACCGGGGAGCTGTTTTTT	CAISESRAAANTGELFF
TRBV24-1	TRBD2	TRBJ2-3	many	TGTGCCACCAGCCGCGGTAGCGGGGGGCTCACAGATACGCAGTATTTT	CATSRGSGGLTDTQYF
TRBV4-2	TRBD1	TRBJ2-2	few	TGTGCCAGCAGCTCACCCAGGGGGCAGGCGAACACCGGGGAGCTGTTTTTT	CASSSPRGQANTGELFF
TRBV7-9	.	TRBJ1-1	many	TGTGCCAGCAGCCCACAGGGACTGGGCACTGAAGCTTTCTTT	CASSPQGLGTEAFF
TRBV29-1	TRBD1	TRBJ2-5	many	TGCAGCGTTGAAGATCGGACAGGCCAAGAGACCCAGTACTTC	CSVEDRTGQETQYF
TRBV18	.	TRBJ2-2	.	TGTGCCAGCTCACCTCAAACAGGGCCCGGGGAGCTGTTTTTT	CASSPQTGPGELFF
TRBV11-2	.	TRBJ2-3	.	TGTGCCAGCAGCTTAGACGGCAGGGAGACAGATACGCAGTATTTT	CASSLDGRETDTQYF
TRBV6-2/TRBV6-3	.	TRBJ1-1	many	TGTGCCAGCACCGAGGGACTGATGAACACTGAAGCTTTCTTT	CASTEGLMNTEAFF
TRBV28	TRBD1	TRBJ1-3	.	TGTGCCAGCACTAAGGGACAGACTGGAAACACCATATATTTT	CASTKGQTGNTIYF
TRBV6-1	.	TRBJ1-6	.	TGTGCCAGCAGAGACGGACCATCGAAGTCACCCCTCCACTTT	CASRDGPSKSPLHF
TRBV19	TRBD1	TRBJ1-5	.	TGTGCCAGTAGGGGACAGGTCTGGAATCAGCCCCAGCATTTT	CASRGQVWNQPQHF
TRBV11-3	.	TRBJ1-1	many	TGTGCCAGCAGCCGTTGGGACCCAACTGAAGCTTTCTTT	CASSRWDPTEAFF
TRBV18	.	TRBJ1-1	.	TGTGCCAGCTCAGCCCACCCGGGGGGCACTGAAGCTTTCTTT	CASSAHPGGTEAFF
TRBV12-3/TRBV12-4	.	TRBJ2-2	.	TGTGCCAGCCGGAGCGGAGCGAACACCGGGGAGCTGTTTTTT	CASRSGANTGELFF
TRBV9	TRBD1	TRBJ2-7	many	TGTGCCAGCAGCGTAGCCCCGGGACAGGCTTTCCACGAGCAGTACTTC	CASSVAPGQAFHEQYF